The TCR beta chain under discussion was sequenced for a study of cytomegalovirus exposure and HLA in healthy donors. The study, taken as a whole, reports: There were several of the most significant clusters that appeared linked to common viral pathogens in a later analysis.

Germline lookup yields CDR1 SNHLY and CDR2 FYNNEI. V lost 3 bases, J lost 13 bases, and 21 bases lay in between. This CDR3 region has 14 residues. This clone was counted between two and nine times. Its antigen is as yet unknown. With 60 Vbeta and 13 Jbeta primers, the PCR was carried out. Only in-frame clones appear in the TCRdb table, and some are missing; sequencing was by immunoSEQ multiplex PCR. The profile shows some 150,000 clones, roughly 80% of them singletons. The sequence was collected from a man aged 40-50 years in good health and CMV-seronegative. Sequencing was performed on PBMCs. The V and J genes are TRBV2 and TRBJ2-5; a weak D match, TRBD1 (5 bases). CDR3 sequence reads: CASSDDRQSPIPYF. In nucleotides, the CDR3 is TGTGCCAGCAGTGATGATCGACAGAGCCCGATCCCGTACTTC.